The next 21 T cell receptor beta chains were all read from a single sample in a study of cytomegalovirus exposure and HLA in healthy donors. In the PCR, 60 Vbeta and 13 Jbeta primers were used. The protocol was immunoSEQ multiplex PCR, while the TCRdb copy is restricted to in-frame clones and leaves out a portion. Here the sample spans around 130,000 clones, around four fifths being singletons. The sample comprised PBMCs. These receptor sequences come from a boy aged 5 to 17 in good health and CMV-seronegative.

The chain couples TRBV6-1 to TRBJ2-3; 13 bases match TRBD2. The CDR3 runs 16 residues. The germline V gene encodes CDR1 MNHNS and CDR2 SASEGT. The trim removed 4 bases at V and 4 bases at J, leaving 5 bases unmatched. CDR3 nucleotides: TGTGCCAGCAGTGGGACTAGCGGGAGTGGTGCAGATACGCAGTATTTT. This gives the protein CASSGTSGSGADTQYF.

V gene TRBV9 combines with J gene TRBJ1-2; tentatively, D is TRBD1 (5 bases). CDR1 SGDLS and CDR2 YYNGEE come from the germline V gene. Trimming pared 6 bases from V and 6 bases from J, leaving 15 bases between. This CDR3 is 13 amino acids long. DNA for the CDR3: TGTGCCAGCAACCTGGGGCGCCGAGATGGCTACACCTTC. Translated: CASNLGRRDGYTF.

The CDR3 is CASSLSTGEGYGYTF. The CDR3 DNA follows: TGTGCCAGCTCACTCTCCACGGGGGAGGGCTATGGCTACACCTTC. This chain joins TRBV18 and TRBJ1-2; a possible D gene is TRBD1 (5 bases). Germline CDR1 and CDR2: KGHSH and LQKENI. This CDR3 spans 15 amino acids. V dropped 4 bases and J dropped 4 bases, with 16 bases sitting between them.

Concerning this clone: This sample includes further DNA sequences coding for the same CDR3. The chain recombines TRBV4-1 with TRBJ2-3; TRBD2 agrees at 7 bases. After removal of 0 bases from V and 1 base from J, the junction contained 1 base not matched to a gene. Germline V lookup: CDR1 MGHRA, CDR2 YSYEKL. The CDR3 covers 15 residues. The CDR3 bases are TGCGCCAGCAGCCAAGAGGGGAGGGGCACAGATACGCAGTATTTT. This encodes CASSQEGRGTDTQYF.

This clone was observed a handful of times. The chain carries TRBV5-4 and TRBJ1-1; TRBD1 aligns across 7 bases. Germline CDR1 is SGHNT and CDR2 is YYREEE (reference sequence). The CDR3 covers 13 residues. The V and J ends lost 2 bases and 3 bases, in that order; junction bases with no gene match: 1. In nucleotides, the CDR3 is TGTGCCAGCAGCTTCGACAGGGACACTGAAGCTTTCTTT. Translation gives CASSFDRDTEAFF.

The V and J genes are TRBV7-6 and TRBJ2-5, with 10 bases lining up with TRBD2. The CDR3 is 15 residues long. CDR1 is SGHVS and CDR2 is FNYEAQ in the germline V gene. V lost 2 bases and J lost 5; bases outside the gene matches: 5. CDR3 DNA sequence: TGTGCCAGCAGCTTAACCCCACTAGCGGGGGAGACCCAGTACTTC. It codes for CASSLTPLAGETQYF.

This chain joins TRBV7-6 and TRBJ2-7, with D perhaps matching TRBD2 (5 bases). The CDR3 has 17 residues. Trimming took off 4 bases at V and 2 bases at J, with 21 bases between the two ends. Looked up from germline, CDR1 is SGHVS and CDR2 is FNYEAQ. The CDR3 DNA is TGTGCCAGCAGCTCATCCCAGAGCGAGGGTGATGCCTACGAGCAGTACTTC. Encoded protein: CASSSSQSEGDAYEQYF. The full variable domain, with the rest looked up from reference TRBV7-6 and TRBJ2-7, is GAGVSQSPRYKVTKRGQDVALRCDPISGHVSLYWYRQALGQGPEFLTYFNYEAQQDKSGLPNDRFSAERPEGSISTLTIQRTEQRDSAMYRCASSSSQSEGDAYEQYFGPGTRLTVT.

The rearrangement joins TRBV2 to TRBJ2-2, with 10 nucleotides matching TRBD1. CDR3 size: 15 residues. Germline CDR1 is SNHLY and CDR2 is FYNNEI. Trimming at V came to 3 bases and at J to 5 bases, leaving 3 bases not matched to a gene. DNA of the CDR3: TGTGCCAGCAGTGACCGGACAGGGGGAACCGGGGAGCTGTTTTTT. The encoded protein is CASSDRTGGTGELFF.

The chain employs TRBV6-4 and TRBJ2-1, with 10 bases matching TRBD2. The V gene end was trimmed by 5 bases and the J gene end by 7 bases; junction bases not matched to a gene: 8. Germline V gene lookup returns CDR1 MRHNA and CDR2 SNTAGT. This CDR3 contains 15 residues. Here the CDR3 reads CASSQAGGPQNEQFF. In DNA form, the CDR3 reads TGTGCCAGCAGTCAAGCGGGAGGGCCGCAGAATGAGCAGTTCTTC.

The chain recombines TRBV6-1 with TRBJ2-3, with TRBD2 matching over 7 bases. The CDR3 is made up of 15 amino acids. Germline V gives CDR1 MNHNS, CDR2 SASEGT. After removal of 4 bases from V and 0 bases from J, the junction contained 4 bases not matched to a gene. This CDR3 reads CASSGWRGSTDTQYF. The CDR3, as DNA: TGTGCCAGCAGTGGGTGGCGGGGGAGCACAGATACGCAGTATTTT.

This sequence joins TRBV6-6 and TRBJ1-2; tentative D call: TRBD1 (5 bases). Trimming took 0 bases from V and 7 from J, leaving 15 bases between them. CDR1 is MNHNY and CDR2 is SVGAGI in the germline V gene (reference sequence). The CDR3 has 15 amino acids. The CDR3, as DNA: TGTGCCAGCAGTTACTCGGTCCAAACAGGTTCTGGCTACACCTTC. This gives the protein CASSYSVQTGSGYTF.

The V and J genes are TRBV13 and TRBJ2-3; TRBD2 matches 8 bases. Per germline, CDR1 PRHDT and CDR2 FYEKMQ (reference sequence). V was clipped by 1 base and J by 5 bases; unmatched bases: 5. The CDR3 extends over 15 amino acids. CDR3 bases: TGTGCCAGCAGCTTAGTGCGGCGGGAGGTAGATACGCAGTATTTT. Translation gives CASSLVRREVDTQYF.

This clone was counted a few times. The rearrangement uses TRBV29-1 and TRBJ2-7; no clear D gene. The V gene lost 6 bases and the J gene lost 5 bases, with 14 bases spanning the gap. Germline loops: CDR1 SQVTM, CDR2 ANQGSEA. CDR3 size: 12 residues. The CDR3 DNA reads TGCAGCGTCCAGGCCCCCTTCGACGAGCAGTACTTC. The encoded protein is CSVQAPFDEQYF.

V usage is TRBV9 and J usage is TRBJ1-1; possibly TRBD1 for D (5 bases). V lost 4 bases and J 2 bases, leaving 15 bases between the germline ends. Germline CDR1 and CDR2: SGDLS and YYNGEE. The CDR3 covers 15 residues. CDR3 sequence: CASSPEGRPNTEAFF. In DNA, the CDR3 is TGTGCCAGCAGCCCGGAGGGACGGCCTAACACTGAAGCTTTCTTT.

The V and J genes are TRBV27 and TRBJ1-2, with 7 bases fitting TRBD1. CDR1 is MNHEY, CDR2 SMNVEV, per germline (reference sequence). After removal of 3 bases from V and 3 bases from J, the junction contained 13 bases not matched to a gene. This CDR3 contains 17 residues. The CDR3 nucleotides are TGTGCCAGCAGTTTCTCGCTGACAGGGACCGGGCACTATGGCTACACCTTC. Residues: CASSFSLTGTGHYGYTF.

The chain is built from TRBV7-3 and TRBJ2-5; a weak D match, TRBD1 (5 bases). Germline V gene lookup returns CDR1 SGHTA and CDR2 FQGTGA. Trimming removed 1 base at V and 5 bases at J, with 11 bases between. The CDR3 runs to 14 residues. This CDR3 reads CASSLSDRSETQYF. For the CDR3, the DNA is TGTGCCAGCAGCTTAAGTGACAGAAGTGAGACCCAGTACTTC.

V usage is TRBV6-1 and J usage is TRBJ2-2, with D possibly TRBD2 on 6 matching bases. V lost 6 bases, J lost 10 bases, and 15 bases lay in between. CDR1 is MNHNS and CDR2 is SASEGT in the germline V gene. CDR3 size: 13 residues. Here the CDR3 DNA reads TGTGCCAGCAGAAGGACTACAATACTGGAGCTGTTTTTT. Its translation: CASRRTTILELFF.

CDR3 sequence (DNA): TGTGCCAGCAGCTTAGCGAGCAGGGACTACGAGCAGTACTTC. This gives the protein CASSLASRDYEQYF. The chain is built from TRBV7-2 and TRBJ2-7; D perhaps matches TRBD1 (5 bases). Germline CDR1 SGHTA, CDR2 FQGNSA. V was shortened by 0 bases and J by 3 bases, with 9 bases between the two germline ends. The CDR3 has 14 residues. The full variable domain, in which reference TRBV7-2 and TRBJ2-7 provide the parts outside the CDR3, is GAGVSQSPSNKVTEKGKDVELRCDPISGHTALYWYRQSLGQGLEFLIYFQGNSAPDKSGLPSDRFSAERTGGSVSTLTIQRTQQEDSAVYLCASSLASRDYEQYFGPGTRLTVT.

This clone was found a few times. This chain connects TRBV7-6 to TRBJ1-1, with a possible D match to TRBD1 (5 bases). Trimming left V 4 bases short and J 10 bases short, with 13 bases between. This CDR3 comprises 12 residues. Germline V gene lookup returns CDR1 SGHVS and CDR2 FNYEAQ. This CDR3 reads CASSSLLTGAFF. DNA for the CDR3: TGTGCCAGCAGCTCTCTCCTTACAGGAGCTTTCTTT. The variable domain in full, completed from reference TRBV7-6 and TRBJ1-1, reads GAGVSQSPRYKVTKRGQDVALRCDPISGHVSLYWYRQALGQGPEFLTYFNYEAQQDKSGLPNDRFSAERPEGSISTLTIQRTEQRDSAMYRCASSSLLTGAFFGQGTRLTVV.

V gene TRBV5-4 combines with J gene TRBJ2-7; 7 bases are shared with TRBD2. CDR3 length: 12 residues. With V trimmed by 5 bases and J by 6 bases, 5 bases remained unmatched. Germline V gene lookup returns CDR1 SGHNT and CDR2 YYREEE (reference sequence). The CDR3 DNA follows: TGTGCCAGCAGTTCTCCTAGCGGCGAGCAGTACTTC. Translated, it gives CASSSPSGEQYF.

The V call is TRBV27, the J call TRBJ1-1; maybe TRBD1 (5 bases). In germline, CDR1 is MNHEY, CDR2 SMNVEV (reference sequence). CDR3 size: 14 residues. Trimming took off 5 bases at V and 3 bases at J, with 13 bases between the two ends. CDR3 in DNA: TGTGCCAGCAGTCCCTCAGGGTCGGACACTGAAGCTTTCTTT. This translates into CASSPSGSDTEAFF.